A single sample gave rise to the 3 T cell receptor beta chains below, sequenced in a study of blood T cell repertoires in COVID-19. Sequenced by immunoSEQ multiplex PCR; TCRdb stores in-frame clones only, minus some. The data contain a few hundred thousand clones, around 84% of them singletons. Sequencing input: PBMCs or T cells enriched from blood (not recorded which). All receptors come from a young man with acute COVID-19.

The gene calls are TRBV14 and TRBJ1-2; no clear D gene. Per germline, CDR1 SGHDN and CDR2 FVKESK. CDR3 length: 13 amino acids. Trimming cost V 3 bases and J 4 bases, with 9 bases left between them. The CDR3 protein is CASSQEGSYGYTF. The CDR3 DNA reads TGTGCCAGCAGCCAGGAGGGTTCCTATGGCTACACCTTC. The full variable domain, completed using reference TRBV14 and TRBJ1-2, is EAGVTQFPSHSVIEKGQTVTLRCDPISGHDNLYWYRRVMGKEIKFLLHFVKESKQDESGMPNNRFLAERTGGTYSTLKVQPAELEDSGVYFCASSQEGSYGYTFGSGTRLTVV.

The chain links TRBV10-3 to TRBJ2-7; the match to TRBD1 covers 10 bases. Trimming took 0 bases from V and 5 from J; bases not matched to a gene: 4. Germline lookup yields CDR1 ENHRY and CDR2 SYGVKD. This CDR3 has 15 residues. This CDR3 is CAISESAGTGDEQYV. The CDR3 bases are TGTGCCATCAGTGAGTCGGCGGGGACAGGGGACGAGCAGTACGTC.

This clone came up once. The chain couples TRBV18 to TRBJ1-2, with D possibly being TRBD1 (5 bases). CDR3 length equals 13 residues. Trimming shortened V by 4 bases and J by 1 base, and 7 bases separated the two germline ends. The V gene's germline CDR1 is KGHSH and CDR2 LQKENI. This CDR3 is CASSHDSNYGYTF. CDR3 sequence (DNA): TGTGCCAGCTCACACGACAGTAACTATGGCTACACCTTC.